This T cell receptor (beta chain) was documented in a study of T cells after yellow fever vaccination. For the study at large: In the case of low-cell-number fractions, SMART-Seq v4 Ultra Low Input was used for preparation.

Germline CDR1 KGHSH, CDR2 LQKENI. V gave up 3 bases and J gave up 3 bases; unmatched junction bases: 8. The CDR3 length is 16 residues. This clonotype occurred many times. UMIs were added to TCR cDNA along with a universal primer site when it was made by 5'RACE template switching. TCRdb used MiXCR to reprocess the 5' RACE reads, holding one entry per CDR3 protein. The sample comprises some 100,000 distinct CDR3 sequences, around 6.7% of which are singletons, and roughly 2.5% rests with the top ten. The sequences come from CD4+ T cells sorted from PBMCs, collected 35 to 50 days after the first yellow fever vaccination. The receptor's source is a man aged 18 to 29 who received the YFV17D yellow fever vaccine. The chain links TRBV18 to TRBJ2-7; 10 positions match TRBD1. CDR3 DNA: TGTGCCAGCTCACCCCCTGGGACAGGGGCCCTCTACGAGCAGTACTTC. Its translation is CASSPPGTGALYEQYF.